One sample yielded the 7 T cell receptor beta chains listed below, sequenced in a study of shared clonotypes between healthy human individuals. Method: immunoSEQ multiplex PCR; TCRdb's copy keeps in-frame clones and lacks some. The sample records under 2.5 million clones, roughly 90% being singletons. Sample: naive CD4+ T cells from PBMCs. Stated subset: CD45RA+ positively selected. The receptor source for this set is a man between 18 and 35 years old in good health. Some clones in this sample may be carry-over from other donors' samples.

The V gene is TRBV5-1, the J gene TRBJ2-2; TRBD1 is a possible D gene (6 bases). Trimming took off 3 bases at V and 4 bases at J, with 16 bases between the two ends. Germline V lookup: CDR1 SGHRS, CDR2 YFSETQ. The CDR3 runs to 16 residues. The CDR3 nucleotides are TGCGCCAGCAGCTCGAATCCCGGGACAACCACCGGGGAGCTGTTTTTT. Its translation: CASSSNPGTTTGELFF.

Details on this clone: Other DNA sequences of this sample code for an identical CDR3. V usage is TRBV5-1 and J usage is TRBJ2-7, with D perhaps matching TRBD1 (5 bases). CDR1 is SGHRS, CDR2 YFSETQ, per germline. CDR3 size: 13 residues. Trimming shortened V by 2 bases and J by 4 bases, and 10 bases separated the two germline ends. Here the CDR3 DNA reads TGCGCCAGCAGCTTTGACAGTACTTACGAGCAGTACTTC. Protein sequence: CASSFDSTYEQYF. The full variable domain, rest sourced from reference TRBV5-1 and TRBJ2-7, is KAGVTQTPRYLIKTRGQQVTLSCSPISGHRSVSWYQQTPGQGLQFLFEYFSETQRNKGNFPGRFSGRQFSNSRSEMNVSTLELGDSALYLCASSFDSTYEQYFGPGTRLTVT.

The V gene is TRBV6-4, the J gene TRBJ1-1, with a possible D match to TRBD1 (5 bases). V was trimmed by 7 bases and J by 6 bases, leaving 12 bases between them. This CDR3 has 12 amino acids. Germline loops: CDR1 MRHNA, CDR2 SNTAGT. The DNA of the CDR3 is TGTGCCAGCATCGGACCGGGGGCTGAAGCTTTCTTT. Translating gives CASIGPGAEAFF.

The CDR3 region has the DNA TGTGCCAGCAGCTTAGACGGCGGATACGAGCAGTACTTC. Its translation is CASSLDGGYEQYF. The chain has TRBV11-2 and TRBJ2-7; no firm D call. This CDR3 is built from 13 residues. Between the trimmed V and J ends, which lost 0 bases and 4 bases, there was a span of 7 bases. CDR1 and CDR2 from the germline V gene are SGHAT and FQNNGV.

The chain recombines TRBV9 with TRBJ2-3; TRBD1 is a possible D gene (6 bases). CDR3 length: 17 amino acids. Trimming removed 0 bases at V and 0 bases at J, with 14 bases between. Germline CDR1 and CDR2: SGDLS and YYNGEE. The CDR3 DNA is TGTGCCAGCAGCGTAGCATTGCCAGGGGCTAGCACAGATACGCAGTATTTT. As protein: CASSVALPGASTDTQYF.

This chain joins TRBV6-4 and TRBJ2-1; 10 bases map to TRBD2. CDR3 length equals 16 residues. Germline assignment: CDR1 MRHNA and CDR2 SNTAGT. V was clipped by 2 bases and J by 4 bases; unmatched bases: 5. As DNA, the CDR3 is TGTGCCAGCAGTGACAGGAGGACTAGCGGTTACAATGAGCAGTTCTTC. Protein: CASSDRRTSGYNEQFF.

The chain carries TRBV27 and TRBJ2-3; 13 positions match TRBD2. Germline V lookup: CDR1 MNHEY, CDR2 SMNVEV (reference sequence). The CDR3 contains 21 residues. After removal of 3 bases from V and 2 bases from J, the junction contained 17 bases not matched to a gene. The CDR3 spells CASSFSRWATGTSGVTDTQYF. CDR3 nucleotides: TGTGCCAGCAGTTTCTCGAGGTGGGCAACTGGGACTAGCGGGGTCACAGATACGCAGTATTTT.